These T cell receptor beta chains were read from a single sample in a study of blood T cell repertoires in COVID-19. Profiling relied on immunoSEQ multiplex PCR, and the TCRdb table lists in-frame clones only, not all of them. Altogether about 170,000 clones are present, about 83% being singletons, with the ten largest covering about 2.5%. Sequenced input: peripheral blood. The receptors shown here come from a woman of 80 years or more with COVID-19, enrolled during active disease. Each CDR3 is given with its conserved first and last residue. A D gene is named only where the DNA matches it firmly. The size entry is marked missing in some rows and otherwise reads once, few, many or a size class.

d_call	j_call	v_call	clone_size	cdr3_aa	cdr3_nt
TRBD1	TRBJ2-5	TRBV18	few	CASSPLGQQETQYF	TGTGCCAGCTCACCATTGGGACAGCAAGAGACCCAGTACTTC
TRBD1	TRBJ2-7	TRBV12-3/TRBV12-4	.	CASSRQGPEQYF	TGTGCCAGCAGCAGACAGGGTCCCGAGCAGTACTTC
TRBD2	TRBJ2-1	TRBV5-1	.	CASSLSGTSGRYNEQFF	TGCGCCAGCAGCTTATCCGGGACTAGCGGGAGGTACAATGAGCAGTTCTTC
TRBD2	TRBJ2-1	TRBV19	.	CASNRGGGYNEQFF	TGTGCCAGCAATCGGGGGGGAGGCTACAATGAGCAGTTCTTC
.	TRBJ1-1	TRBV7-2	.	CASSPASTVLINYEAFF	TGTGCCAGCAGCCCCGCATCGACAGTCCTCATAAACTATGAAGCTTTCTTT
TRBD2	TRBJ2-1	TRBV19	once	CASSISSGGGNEQFF	TGTGCCAGTAGTATATCTAGCGGGGGGGGGAATGAGCAGTTCTTC
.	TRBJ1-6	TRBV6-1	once	CASSELAEYNSPLHF	TGTGCCAGCAGTGAATTGGCAGAATATAATTCACCCCTCCACTTT
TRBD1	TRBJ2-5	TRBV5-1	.	CASSFRQGAGETQYF	TGCGCCAGCAGCTTCAGACAGGGGGCTGGGGAGACCCAGTACTTC
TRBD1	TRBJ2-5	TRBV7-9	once	CASSLGGVKETQYF	TGTGCCAGCAGCCTAGGGGGCGTAAAAGAGACCCAGTACTTC
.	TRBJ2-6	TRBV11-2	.	CASSARLVAGGGANVLTF	TGTGCCAGCAGCGCGCGACTAGTGGCAGGGGGTGGGGCCAACGTCCTGACTTTC
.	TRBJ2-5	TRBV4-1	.	CASSLTGLWETQYF	TGCGCCAGCAGCCTGACGGGGTTGTGGGAGACCCAGTACTTC
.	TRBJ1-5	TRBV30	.	CAWGRVSNQPQHF	TGTGCCTGGGGCAGGGTAAGCAATCAGCCCCAGCATTTT
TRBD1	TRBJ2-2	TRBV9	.	CASSVERAGGRTGELFF	TGTGCCAGCAGCGTAGAAAGGGCAGGGGGCCGGACCGGGGAGCTGTTTTTT
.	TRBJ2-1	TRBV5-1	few	CASSLEPGVYNEQFF	TGCGCCAGCAGCTTGGAGCCAGGGGTCTACAATGAGCAGTTCTTC
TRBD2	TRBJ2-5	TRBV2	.	CAILTSGGTQYF	TGTGCCATCCTGACTAGCGGGGGGACCCAGTACTTC
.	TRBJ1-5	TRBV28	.	CASTRRGRGNQPQHF	TGTGCCAGCACCCGGAGGGGCAGGGGCAATCAGCCCCAGCATTTT
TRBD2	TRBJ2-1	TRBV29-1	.	CSVPASGSYNEQFF	TGCAGCGTTCCGGCTAGCGGCTCCTACAATGAGCAGTTCTTC
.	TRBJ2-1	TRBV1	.	CTSSQGVGGGVLAEQFF	TGCACCAGCAGCCAAGGGGTTGGCGGGGGGGTCCTCGCTGAGCAGTTCTTC
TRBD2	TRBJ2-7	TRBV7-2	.	CASSLALAGADEQYF	TGTGCCAGCAGCTTAGCGCTAGCGGGAGCGGACGAGCAGTACTTC
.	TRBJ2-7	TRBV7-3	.	CASSEGGVEQYF	TGTGCCAGCAGTGAAGGAGGGGTTGAGCAGTACTTC
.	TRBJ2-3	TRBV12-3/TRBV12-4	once	CASSYPFGDTQYF	TGTGCCAGCAGTTATCCCTTTGGCGATACGCAGTATTTT
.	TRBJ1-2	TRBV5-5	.	CASSLGPGWILGYTF	TGTGCCAGCAGCTTGGGGCCAGGTTGGATTTTGGGCTACACCTTC
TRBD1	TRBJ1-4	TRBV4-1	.	CASSQDWRGRGGEKLFF	TGCGCCAGCAGCCAAGATTGGAGGGGGCGAGGTGGTGAAAAACTGTTTTTT
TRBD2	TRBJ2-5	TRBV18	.	CASSPWSGGEETQYF	TGTGCCAGCTCTCCCTGGTCGGGGGGAGAAGAGACCCAGTACTTC
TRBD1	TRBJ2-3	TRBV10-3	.	CAISGQGSTDTQYF	TGTGCCATCAGTGGACAGGGCAGCACAGATACGCAGTATTTT
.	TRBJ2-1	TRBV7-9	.	CASSFFSLSSYNEQFF	TGTGCCAGCAGCTTTTTTAGCTTGAGCTCCTACAATGAGCAGTTCTTC
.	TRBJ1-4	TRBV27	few	CASSTTSGTVEKLFF	TGTGCCAGCAGTACGACTAGTGGGACGGTCGAAAAACTGTTTTTT
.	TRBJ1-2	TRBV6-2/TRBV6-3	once	CASSYRGDSAYGYTF	TGTGCCAGCAGTTACCGGGGGGATTCAGCCTATGGCTACACCTTC
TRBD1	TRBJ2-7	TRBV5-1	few	CASIRDSYSYEQYF	TGCGCCAGCATCCGGGACAGCTACTCCTACGAGCAGTACTTC
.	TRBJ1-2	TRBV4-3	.	CASSQDLTAHFYGYTF	TGCGCCAGCAGCCAAGATTTAACAGCCCACTTCTATGGCTACACCTTC
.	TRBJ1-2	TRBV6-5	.	CATPLTQANGYTF	TGTGCCACCCCACTAACACAGGCTAATGGCTACACCTTC
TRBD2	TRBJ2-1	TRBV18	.	CASSPQPSGGAFYNEQFF	TGTGCCAGCTCACCACAGCCTAGCGGGGGGGCTTTCTACAATGAGCAGTTCTTC
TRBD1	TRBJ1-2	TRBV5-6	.	CASSVVAGQDPYGYTF	TGTGCCAGCAGCGTGGTAGCAGGACAGGACCCCTATGGCTACACCTTC
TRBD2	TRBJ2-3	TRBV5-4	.	CASSLGTSNLGTDTQYF	TGTGCCAGCAGCTTGGGGACTAGTAATTTGGGCACAGATACGCAGTATTTT
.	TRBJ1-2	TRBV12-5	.	CASASGGSFGYGYTF	TGTGCTAGTGCCAGCGGGGGTAGCTTTGGGTATGGCTACACCTTC
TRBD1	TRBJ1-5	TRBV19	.	CASSIEGQGSRQPQHF	TGTGCCAGTAGTATAGAAGGACAGGGGTCCCGCCAGCCCCAGCATTTT